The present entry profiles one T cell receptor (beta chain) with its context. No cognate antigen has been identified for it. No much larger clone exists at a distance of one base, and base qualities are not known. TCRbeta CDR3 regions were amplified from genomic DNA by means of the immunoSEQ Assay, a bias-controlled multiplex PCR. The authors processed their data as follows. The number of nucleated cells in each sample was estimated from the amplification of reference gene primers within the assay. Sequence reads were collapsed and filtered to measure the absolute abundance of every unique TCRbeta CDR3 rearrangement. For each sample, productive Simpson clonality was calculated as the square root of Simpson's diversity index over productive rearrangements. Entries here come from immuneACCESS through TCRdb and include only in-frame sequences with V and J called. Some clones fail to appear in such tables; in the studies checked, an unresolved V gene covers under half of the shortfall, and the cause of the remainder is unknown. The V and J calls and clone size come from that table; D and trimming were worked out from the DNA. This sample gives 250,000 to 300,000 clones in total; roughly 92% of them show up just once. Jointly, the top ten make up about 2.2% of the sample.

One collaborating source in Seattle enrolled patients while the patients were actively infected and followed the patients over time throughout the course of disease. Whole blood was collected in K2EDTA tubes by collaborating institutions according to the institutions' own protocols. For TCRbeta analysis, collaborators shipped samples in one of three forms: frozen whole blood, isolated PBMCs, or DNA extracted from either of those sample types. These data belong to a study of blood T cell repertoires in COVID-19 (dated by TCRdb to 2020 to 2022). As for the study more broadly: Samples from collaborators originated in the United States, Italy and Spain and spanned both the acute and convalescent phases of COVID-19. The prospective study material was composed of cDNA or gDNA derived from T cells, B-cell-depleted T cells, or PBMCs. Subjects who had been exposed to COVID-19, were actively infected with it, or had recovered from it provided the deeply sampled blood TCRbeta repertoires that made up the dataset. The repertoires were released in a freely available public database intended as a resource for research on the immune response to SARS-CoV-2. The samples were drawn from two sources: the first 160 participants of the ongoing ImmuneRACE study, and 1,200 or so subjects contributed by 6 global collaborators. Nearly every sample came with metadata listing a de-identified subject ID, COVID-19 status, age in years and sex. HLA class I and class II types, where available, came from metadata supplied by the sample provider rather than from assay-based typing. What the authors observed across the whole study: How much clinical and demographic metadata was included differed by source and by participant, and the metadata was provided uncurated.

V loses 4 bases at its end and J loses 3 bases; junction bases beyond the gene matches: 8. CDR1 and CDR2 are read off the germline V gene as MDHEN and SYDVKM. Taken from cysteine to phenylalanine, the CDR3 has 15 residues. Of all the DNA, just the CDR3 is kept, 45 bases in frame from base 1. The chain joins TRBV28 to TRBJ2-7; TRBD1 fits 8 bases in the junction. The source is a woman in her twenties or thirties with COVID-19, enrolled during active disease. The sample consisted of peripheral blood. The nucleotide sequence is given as TGTGCCAGCAGTTCCCAGACAGGGGCGGGCTACGAGCAGTACTTC. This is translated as CASSSQTGAGYEQYF.